One sample yielded the 28 T cell receptor beta chains listed below, sequenced in a study of blood T cell repertoires in COVID-19. Only in-frame clones appear in the TCRdb table, and some are missing; sequencing was by immunoSEQ multiplex PCR. Here the sample spans approximately 150,000 clones, around 84% being singletons. The sample taken for sequencing was PBMCs or T cells enriched from blood (not recorded which). Receptor source: a man aged 50-60 years who had recovered from COVID-19.

This clone was found once. The chain has TRBV28 and TRBJ2-7; TRBD2 might be the D (5 bases). V lost 0 bases to trimming and J lost 6 bases, with 9 bases between them. Germline V gene sequence: CDR1 MDHEN, CDR2 SYDVKM. There are 13 residues in the CDR3. CDR3 coding DNA: TGTGCCAGCAGTTTATGGGGCCGGGGCGAGCAGTACTTC. It encodes CASSLWGRGEQYF.

The V and J genes are TRBV5-4 and TRBJ1-1, with 9 bases identical to TRBD1. Losses at the gene ends were 4 bases for V and 4 bases for J; bases not matched to a gene: 11. This CDR3 contains 16 residues. Germline-derived CDR1 and CDR2 are SGHNT and YYREEE (reference sequence). The CDR3 spells CASSQTHRGPGTEAFF. The CDR3 nucleotides read TGTGCCAGCAGCCAAACCCACAGGGGGCCAGGCACTGAAGCTTTCTTT. The complete variable domain, with remaining parts taken from reference TRBV5-4 and TRBJ1-1, reads ETGVTQSPTHLIKTRGQQVTLRCSSQSGHNTVSWYQQALGQGPQFIFQYYREEENGRGNFPPRFSGLQFPNYSSELNVNALELDDSALYLCASSQTHRGPGTEAFFGQGTRLTVV.

The CDR3 loop reads CASTRIRANEQYF. Written as DNA, the CDR3 is TGTGCCAGCACCCGAATCAGGGCGAACGAGCAGTACTTC. This chain links TRBV11-2 with TRBJ2-7; the D gene is possibly TRBD1 (5 bases). CDR3 length equals 13 residues. V was shortened by 7 bases and J by 5 bases, with 15 bases between the two germline ends. CDR1 and CDR2 from the germline V gene are SGHAT and FQNNGV.

This rearrangement joins TRBV6-5 to TRBJ2-7, with 7 bases identical to TRBD1. This CDR3 region has 13 residues. Looked up from germline, CDR1 is MNHEY and CDR2 is SVGAGI. V shed 4 bases, J shed 9 bases, and the junction held 9 bases outside the gene matches. The CDR3 sequence is CASSLTGDIGQYF. As DNA, the CDR3 is TGTGCCAGCAGTTTAACAGGGGATATAGGGCAGTACTTC.

This chain's CDR3 is CASSLVFGTGDEPQHF. The CDR3 coding sequence is TGTGCCAGCAGTTTAGTCTTTGGTACGGGGGACGAGCCCCAGCATTTT. The chain employs TRBV27 and TRBJ1-5, with TRBD1 as a possible D gene (5 bases). CDR3 size: 16 residues. CDR1 MNHEY and CDR2 SMNVEV come from the germline V gene (reference sequence). Deletions cut 2 bases from V and 8 bases from J, with 19 bases between.

The rearrangement links TRBV6-5 to TRBJ2-7, with D unclear. The germline V and J ends were trimmed by 7 bases and 2 bases, with 12 bases remaining between them. This CDR3 region has 13 residues. The V gene's germline CDR1 is MNHEY and CDR2 SVGAGI. The DNA of the CDR3 is TGTGCCAGCACCACCAGGATGCCCTACGAGCAGTACTTC. Translated: CASTTRMPYEQYF.

The chain employs TRBV5-1 and TRBJ2-2, with D maybe TRBD1 (5 bases). CDR3 size: 14 residues. CDR1 is SGHRS and CDR2 is YFSETQ in the germline V gene. Trimming shortened V by 4 bases and J by 0 bases, and 7 bases separated the two germline ends. As DNA, the CDR3 is TGCGCCAGCAGCGTGACAGCGAACACCGGGGAGCTGTTTTTT. This translates into CASSVTANTGELFF.

This clone was recorded a few times. The chain is built from TRBV19 and TRBJ2-7; D perhaps matches TRBD2 (5 bases). Germline values: CDR1 LNHDA, CDR2 SQIVND (reference sequence). The CDR3 totals 14 residues. Trimming took 3 bases from V and 3 from J, leaving 12 bases between them. The CDR3 loop reads CASSITGSLYEQYF. The CDR3 nucleotides are TGTGCCAGTAGTATTACTGGGAGCCTCTACGAGCAGTACTTC. Supplemented by reference TRBV19 and TRBJ2-7, the full variable domain reads DGGITQSPKYLFRKEGQNVTLSCEQNLNHDAMYWYRQDPGQGLRLIYYSQIVNDFQKGDIAEGYSVSREKKESFPLTVTSAQKNPTAFYLCASSITGSLYEQYFGPGTRLTVT.

The J gene is TRBJ1-2, the V gene TRBV5-5; TRBD1 agrees at 9 bases. CDR3 length equals 14 residues. Trimming removed 2 bases from V and 7 bases from J; junction bases left unmatched: 6. Looked up from germline, CDR1 is SGHKS and CDR2 is YYEKEE (reference sequence). The CDR3 here is CASSLQGAQGGYTF. The DNA for the CDR3 is TGTGCCAGCAGCTTACAGGGGGCCCAGGGTGGCTACACCTTC.

The chain employs TRBV9 and TRBJ2-1, with TRBD2 identical over 9 bases. The V and J ends lost 0 bases and 6 bases, in that order; junction bases with no gene match: 4. The CDR3 runs to 15 residues. CDR1 is SGDLS, CDR2 YYNGEE, per germline. CDR3 in DNA: TGTGCCAGCAGCGTAGATTGGCGGGGGGGCAATGAGCAGTTCTTC. Protein: CASSVDWRGGNEQFF.

The gene calls are TRBV9 and TRBJ2-5; 8 nucleotides align to TRBD2. The CDR3 runs to 16 residues. J lost 4 bases, V lost 3 bases, and 11 bases had no gene match. Per the germline V gene, CDR1 is SGDLS and CDR2 is YYNGEE. CDR3 residues: CASSALGSGAAETQYF. CDR3 sequence (DNA): TGTGCCAGCAGCGCCCTGGGTAGCGGGGCCGCAGAGACCCAGTACTTC. Based on the CDR3 plus reference TRBV9 and TRBJ2-5, the full variable domain is DSGVTQTPKHLITATGQRVTLRCSPRSGDLSVYWYQQSLDQGLQFLIQYYNGEERAKGNILERFSAQQFPDLHSELNLSSLELGDSALYFCASSALGSGAAETQYFGPGTRLLVL.

The chain carries TRBV7-8 and TRBJ2-3; 7 bases are shared with TRBD2. J lost 5 bases, V lost 4 bases, and 9 bases had no gene match. Germline V gene lookup returns CDR1 SGHVS and CDR2 FQNEAQ. CDR3 size: 15 residues. CDR3 loop: CASSSVGGVRDTQYF. The CDR3 bases are TGTGCCAGCAGCTCCGTGGGGGGGGTGAGAGATACGCAGTATTTT.

The chain joins TRBV3-1 (or the pseudogene TRBV3-2) to TRBJ1-2, with a weak D call TRBD1 (5 bases). In germline, CDR1 is LGHDT, CDR2 YNNKEL (reference sequence). V was cut by 0 bases and J by 7 bases, with 18 bases left in between. The CDR3 is made up of 16 amino acids. CDR3 in DNA: TGTGCCAGCAGCCAAGACCCCAGGGCTATCGGGTCTGGCTACACCTTC. Translation gives CASSQDPRAIGSGYTF.

This clone is a singleton in its sample. The chain recombines TRBV6-5 with TRBJ1-5; 8 positions agree with TRBD1. V shed 4 bases and J 6 bases; nucleotides not matched to a gene: 8. This CDR3 region has 15 residues. CDR1 is MNHEY, CDR2 SVGAGI, per germline. In DNA, the CDR3 is TGTGCCAGCAGTTTGGCAGGGGGCGCGGGTCAGCCCCAGCATTTT. It encodes CASSLAGGAGQPQHF.

The CDR3 loop reads CASRLENTIYF. The CDR3 nucleotides read TGTGCCAGCAGATTAGAAAACACCATATATTTT. This chain links TRBV6-6 with TRBJ1-3; D ambiguous. The CDR3 runs to 11 residues. V was cut by 6 bases and J by 6 bases, with 6 bases left in between. In germline, CDR1 is MNHNY, CDR2 SVGAGI (reference sequence).

This clone was detected only once. The rearrangement uses TRBV3-1 (or the pseudogene TRBV3-2) and TRBJ2-5, with TRBD2 matching 15 bases. CDR1 and CDR2 (germline): LGHDT, YNNKEL (reference sequence). This CDR3 spans 19 amino acids. The trim removed 4 bases at V and 5 bases at J, leaving 14 bases unmatched. As DNA, the CDR3 is TGTGCCAGCAGCCGAATATCTCCGGGACTAGCGGGGGGTGCGGAGACCCAGTACTTC. Translated, it gives CASSRISPGLAGGAETQYF.

This clone has just one count. This rearrangement joins TRBV6-5 to TRBJ1-6; tentatively, D is TRBD1 (6 bases). CDR1 MNHEY and CDR2 SVGAGI come from the germline V gene. Deletions cut 6 bases from V and 10 bases from J, with 16 bases between. CDR3 length: 14 residues. The CDR3 region is CASRRPGTGSPLHF. CDR3 DNA: TGTGCCAGCAGACGACCGGGAACAGGGTCACCCCTCCACTTT.

CDR3: CASSLARISGANVLTF. For the CDR3, the DNA is TGTGCCAGCAGCTTAGCGCGGATCTCTGGGGCCAACGTCCTGACTTTC. V and J are TRBV7-9 and TRBJ2-6, with D unclear. The CDR3 is 16 amino acids. The V and J ends lost 0 bases and 0 bases respectively, with 6 bases between them. Germline lookup yields CDR1 SEHNR and CDR2 FQNEAQ (reference sequence).

This chain links TRBV7-9 with TRBJ2-7; TRBD2 matches 7 bases. Germline V gene lookup returns CDR1 SEHNR and CDR2 FQNEAQ (reference sequence). After removal of 0 bases from V and 3 bases from J, the junction contained 11 bases not matched to a gene. This CDR3 is built from 17 residues. The CDR3 protein is CASSLAQGLVKGYEQYF. DNA for the CDR3: TGTGCCAGCAGCTTAGCCCAAGGACTAGTAAAGGGCTACGAGCAGTACTTC.

The rearrangement uses TRBV6-5 and TRBJ2-1; D ambiguous. The CDR3 spans 14 residues. Trimming stripped 6 bases from V and 0 bases from J, with 9 bases between. CDR1 MNHEY and CDR2 SVGAGI come from the germline V gene. The CDR3 protein is CASSRASSYNEQFF. The CDR3 DNA reads as TGTGCCAGCAGCCGAGCAAGCTCCTACAATGAGCAGTTCTTC.

This chain uses TRBV27 with TRBJ1-2; TRBD1 matches at 7 bases. Germline loops: CDR1 MNHEY, CDR2 SMNVEV (reference sequence). The V and J ends lost 5 bases and 0 bases, in that order; junction bases with no gene match: 6. There are 15 residues in the CDR3. CDR3 amino acids: CASSIDRDSNYGYTF. The CDR3 bases are TGTGCCAGCAGTATAGACAGGGATTCTAACTATGGCTACACCTTC.

The V gene is TRBV19, the J gene TRBJ1-2; 9 positions match TRBD1. CDR3 length: 14 residues. J was trimmed by 7 bases and V by 4 bases; bases with no gene match: 7. CDR1 is LNHDA and CDR2 is SQIVND in the germline V gene (reference sequence). The CDR3 nucleotides are TGTGCCAGTAGTACCACCGGGACAGGGTCTGGCTACACCTTC. Amino acid sequence: CASSTTGTGSGYTF. Full variable domain (missing parts from reference TRBV19 and TRBJ1-2): DGGITQSPKYLFRKEGQNVTLSCEQNLNHDAMYWYRQDPGQGLRLIYYSQIVNDFQKGDIAEGYSVSREKKESFPLTVTSAQKNPTAFYLCASSTTGTGSGYTFGSGTRLTVV.

The CDR3 coding sequence is TGTGCCAGCAGTCGGGGAAGCAATCAGCCCCAGCATTTT. Its protein is CASSRGSNQPQHF. This chain links TRBV5-8 with TRBJ1-5; D is uncertain. The CDR3 loop spans 13 amino acids. Germline V gene sequence: CDR1 SGHTS, CDR2 YDEGEE. Trimming removed 5 bases from V and 1 base from J, with 7 bases in between.

In nucleotides, the CDR3 is TGTGCCAGCAGCTTAGGAGGCAGTAACTACGAGCAGTACTTC. Translated: CASSLGGSNYEQYF. V is TRBV7-9 and J is TRBJ2-7; no reliable D call. This CDR3 spans 14 amino acids. Trimming removed 1 base from V and 3 bases from J, with 10 bases in between. CDR1 is SEHNR and CDR2 is FQNEAQ in the germline V gene (reference sequence).

This rearrangement joins TRBV10-3 to TRBJ1-5, with D possibly being TRBD1 (5 bases). The CDR3 spans 17 residues. CDR1 and CDR2 (germline): ENHRY, SYGVKD. The V and J ends lost 4 bases and 0 bases respectively, with 16 bases between them. CDR3 nucleotide sequence: TGTGCCATCAGTGCCGGCCAGACAGCTAATAGCAATCAGCCCCAGCATTTT. It codes for CAISAGQTANSNQPQHF.

The chain couples TRBV19 to TRBJ1-5; 7 bases fit TRBD1. Germline trimming cut 5 bases from V and 4 bases from J; bases unmatched to any gene: 5. Germline CDR1 LNHDA, CDR2 SQIVND (reference sequence). The CDR3 length is 14 residues. CDR3 residues: CASSFAGGNQPQHF. CDR3 in DNA: TGTGCCAGTAGTTTTGCAGGGGGAAATCAGCCCCAGCATTTT.

The chain recombines TRBV5-3 with TRBJ1-2; 9 bases fit TRBD1. TRBV5-3 is an open reading frame whose function is uncertain. The CDR3 sequence is 17 residues long. The J segment lost 0 bases and the V segment lost 4 bases, leaving 10 bases of the junction unmatched. The CDR3 DNA reads TGTGCCAGAAGCCCAACACAGGGGGCCACCGCTAACTATGGCTACACCTTC. This translates into CARSPTQGATANYGYTF.

This clone was seen a few times. This chain connects TRBV6-2 or TRBV6-3 to TRBJ2-7; weak D call: TRBD2 (5 bases). The length of the CDR3 is 13 residues. Germline V gene lookup returns CDR1 MNHEY and CDR2 SVGEGT. The germline V and J ends were trimmed by 5 bases and 2 bases, with 10 bases remaining between them. CDR3 in amino acids: CASSPSGTYEQYF. DNA of the CDR3: TGTGCCAGCAGTCCCTCCGGGACCTACGAGCAGTACTTC.